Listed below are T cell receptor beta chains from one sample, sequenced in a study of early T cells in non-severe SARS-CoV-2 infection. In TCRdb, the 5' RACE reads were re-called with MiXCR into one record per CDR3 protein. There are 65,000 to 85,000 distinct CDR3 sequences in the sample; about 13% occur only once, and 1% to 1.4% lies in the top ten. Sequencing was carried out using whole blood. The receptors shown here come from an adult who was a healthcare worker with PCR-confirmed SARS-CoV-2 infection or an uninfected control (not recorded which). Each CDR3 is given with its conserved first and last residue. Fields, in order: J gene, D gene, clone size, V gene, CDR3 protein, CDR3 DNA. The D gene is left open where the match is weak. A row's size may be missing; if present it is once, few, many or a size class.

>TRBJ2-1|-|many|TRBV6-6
CASSYSPQGSYNEQFF
TGTGCCAGCAGTTACAGCCCCCAGGGGTCCTACAATGAGCAGTTCTTC
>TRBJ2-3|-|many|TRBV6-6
CASSYSAGTDTQYF
TGTGCCAGCAGTTACTCTGCGGGCACAGATACGCAGTATTTT
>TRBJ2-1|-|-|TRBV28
CASSLIGQDNEQFF
TGTGCCAGCAGTTTAATAGGGCAAGACAATGAGCAGTTCTTC
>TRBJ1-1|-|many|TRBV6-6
CASSPNGPNTEAFF
TGTGCCAGCAGCCCTAACGGTCCGAACACTGAAGCTTTCTTT
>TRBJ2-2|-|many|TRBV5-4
CASSLGALNTGELFF
TGTGCCAGCAGCTTGGGAGCACTTAACACCGGGGAGCTGTTTTTT
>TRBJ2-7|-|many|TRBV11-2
CASSSPKGPRRITYEQYF
TGTGCCAGCAGCTCCCCCAAGGGGCCTAGGCGAATTACCTACGAGCAGTACTTC
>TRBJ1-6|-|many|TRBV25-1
CASTPGRDNSPLHF
TGTGCCAGCACCCCCGGCAGAGATAATTCACCCCTCCACTTT
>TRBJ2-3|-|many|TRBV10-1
CASSDSGTDTQYF
TGCGCCAGCAGTGACAGCGGCACAGATACGCAGTATTTT
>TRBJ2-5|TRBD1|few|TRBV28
CASSLSARTGTQETQYF
TGTGCCAGCAGTTTATCGGCCAGGACAGGGACTCAAGAGACCCAGTACTTC
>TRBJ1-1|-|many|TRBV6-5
CASISPGGDGQEAFF
TGTGCCAGCATCTCCCCGGGGGGGGACGGTCAAGAAGCTTTCTTT
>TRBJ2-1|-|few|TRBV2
CASSELTGLGNEQFF
TGTGCCAGCAGTGAGTTAACAGGTTTGGGGAATGAGCAGTTCTTC
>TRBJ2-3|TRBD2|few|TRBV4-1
CASSPNSGTTQYF
TGCGCCAGCAGCCCGAATAGCGGGACTACGCAGTATTTT
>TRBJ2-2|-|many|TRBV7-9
CASTLRVAGELFF
TGTGCCAGCACCCTAAGGGTGGCCGGGGAGCTGTTTTTT
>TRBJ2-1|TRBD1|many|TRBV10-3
CAISRTGSNNEQFF
TGTGCCATCAGTCGGACAGGGTCTAACAATGAGCAGTTCTTC
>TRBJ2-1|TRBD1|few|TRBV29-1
CSGGQGMYEQFF
TGCAGCGGGGGACAGGGGATGTATGAGCAGTTCTTC
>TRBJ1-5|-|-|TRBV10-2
CASSESGFRDQPQHF
TGCGCCAGCAGTGAGTCGGGTTTTAGGGACCAGCCCCAGCATTTT
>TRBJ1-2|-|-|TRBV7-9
CASSPTADYGYTF
TGTGCCAGCAGCCCAACAGCGGACTATGGCTACACCTTC
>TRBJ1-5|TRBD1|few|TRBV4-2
CASSRTGGNQPQHF
TGTGCCAGCAGCCGGACAGGGGGCAATCAGCCCCAGCATTTT
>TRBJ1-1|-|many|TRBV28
CASSRQQEANTEAFF
TGTGCCAGCAGTAGGCAACAGGAGGCGAACACTGAAGCTTTCTTT
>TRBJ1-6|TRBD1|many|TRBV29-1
CSVEGRGRMPYNSPLHF
TGCAGCGTTGAAGGCAGGGGGCGCATGCCCTATAATTCACCCCTCCACTTT
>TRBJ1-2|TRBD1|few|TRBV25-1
CASSFQGDNYGYTF
TGTGCCAGCAGTTTCCAGGGGGATAACTATGGCTACACCTTC
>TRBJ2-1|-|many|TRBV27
CASSLWGTPNEQFF
TGTGCCAGCAGTTTGTGGGGAACGCCCAATGAGCAGTTCTTC
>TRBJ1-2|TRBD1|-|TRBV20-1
CSANRDSGAYGYTF
TGCAGTGCTAACCGGGACAGCGGGGCGTATGGCTACACCTTC
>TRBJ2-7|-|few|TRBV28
CASSPWGLSYEQYF
TGTGCCAGCAGCCCCTGGGGCCTCTCCTACGAGCAGTACTTC
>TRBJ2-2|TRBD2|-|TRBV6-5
CASRAAGAGELFF
TGTGCCAGCAGAGCTGCGGGGGCCGGGGAGCTGTTTTTT
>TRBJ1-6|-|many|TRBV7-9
CASSYQQGSYNSPLHF
TGTGCCAGCAGTTATCAGCAGGGCTCCTATAATTCACCCCTCCACTTT
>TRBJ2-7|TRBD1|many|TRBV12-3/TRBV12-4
CASSFPPGQGPYEQYF
TGTGCCAGCAGCTTCCCCCCGGGACAGGGCCCCTACGAGCAGTACTTC
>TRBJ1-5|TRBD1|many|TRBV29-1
CSVRTGASNQPQHF
TGCAGCGTTCGCACAGGGGCAAGCAATCAGCCCCAGCATTTT
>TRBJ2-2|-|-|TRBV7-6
CASSSQGGTGELFF
TGTGCCAGCAGCTCTCAGGGGGGCACCGGGGAGCTGTTTTTT
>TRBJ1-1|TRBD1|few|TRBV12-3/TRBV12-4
CASSSTGITEAFF
TGTGCCAGCAGTTCGACAGGGATCACTGAAGCTTTCTTT
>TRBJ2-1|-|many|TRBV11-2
CASSLEVATAYNEQFF
TGTGCCAGCAGCTTAGAGGTAGCCACCGCCTACAATGAGCAGTTCTTC
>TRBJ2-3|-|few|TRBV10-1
CASSGGLTDTQYF
TGCGCCAGCAGTGGAGGCTTGACAGATACGCAGTATTTT
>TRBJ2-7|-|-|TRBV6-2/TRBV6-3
CASTVRLDRYEQYF
TGTGCCAGCACCGTGCGACTAGATAGGTACGAGCAGTACTTC
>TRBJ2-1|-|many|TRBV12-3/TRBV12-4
CASASLDEQFF
TGTGCCAGCGCCAGCTTGGATGAGCAGTTCTTC
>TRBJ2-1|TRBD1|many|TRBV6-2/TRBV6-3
CASSRDSETYNEQFF
TGTGCCAGCAGCCGGGACAGCGAGACCTACAATGAGCAGTTCTTC
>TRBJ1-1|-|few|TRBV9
CASSVVGRVNTEAFF
TGTGCCAGCAGCGTAGTCGGCAGGGTGAACACTGAAGCTTTCTTT
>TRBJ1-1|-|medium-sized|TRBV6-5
CASSLQGPTNTEAFF
TGTGCCAGCAGTTTGCAGGGGCCGACAAACACTGAAGCTTTCTTT
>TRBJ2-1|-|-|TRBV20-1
CSAPSMSNSLNEQFF
TGCAGTGCTCCCTCAATGAGCAATTCCCTCAATGAGCAGTTCTTC
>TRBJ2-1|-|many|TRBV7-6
CASSLVVFGDSQFF
TGTGCCAGCAGCTTAGTCGTATTTGGAGACAGTCAGTTCTTC
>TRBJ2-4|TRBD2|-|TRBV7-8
CASSLLAGTNKNIQYF
TGTGCCAGCAGCTTATTGGCCGGGACTAATAAAAACATTCAGTACTTC
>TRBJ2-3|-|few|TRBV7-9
CASRTLANRENSYF
TGTGCCAGCAGAACATTAGCAAACAGGGAGAATTCGTATTTT